This T cell receptor beta chain comes out of a study of blood T cell repertoires in COVID-19. Looking at the study overall: T cells, B-cell-depleted T cells, or PBMCs supplied cDNA or gDNA.

The CDR3 length is 13 residues. Trimming cost V 9 bases and J 4 bases; bases outside gene matches: 5. CDR1 and CDR2 (germline): ENHRY, SYGVKD. Sequencing used immunoSEQ multiplex PCR; TCRdb keeps in-frame clones, though not all of them. The table has a few hundred thousand clones, approximately 90% seen once. Individuals drawn from around 25 US areas were roughly 18 to 95 years old. Resolution of symptoms, clearance, or two negative PCRs was present in recovered Cohort 3 donors. The specimen was PBMCs or T cells enriched from blood (not recorded which). This receptor was identified in a woman aged 18-29 years who had recovered from COVID-19. The V call is TRBV10-3, the J call TRBJ2-1; 8 positions agree with TRBD1. CDR3 protein: CAMQGARYNEQFF. The CDR3 DNA follows: TGTGCCATGCAGGGGGCGCGGTACAATGAGCAGTTCTTC.